This TCR beta chain was retrieved from a study of CD8 T cells in Susac syndrome. V lost 0 bases, J lost 2 bases, and 13 bases lay in between. CDR1 and CDR2 from the germline V gene are SGHNT and YYREEE (reference sequence). The CDR3 length is 16 residues. Random-hexamer reverse transcription was applied to about 0.5 to 1 ug RNA. TCRdb independently ran MiXCR on the immunoSEQ multiplex PCR reads; one entry per CDR3 protein. The table includes 210,000 or so distinct CDR3 sequences, approximately 90% detected once. The sequence was collected from a human donor with multiple sclerosis. The chain links TRBV5-4 to TRBJ2-3; D might be TRBD1 (7 bases). Sequencing used CD8+ T cells from PBMCs. The CDR3 here is CASSLEGAGNTDTQYF. The CDR3 DNA sequence: TGTGCCAGCAGCTTGGAGGGGGCGGGAAACACAGATACGCAGTATTTT.